This TCR beta chain was sequenced during a study of T cell responses to AZD1222 COVID-19 vaccine. Libraries were prepared by immunoSEQ multiplex PCR; TCRdb keeps only in-frame clonotypes and omits some of them. The sample consists of more than 110,000 clones, nearly 95% of them appearing once. This CDR3 comprises 14 residues. The germline gives CDR1 PRHDT, CDR2 FYEKMQ (reference sequence). V lost 0 bases to trimming and J lost 7 bases, with 10 bases between them. The sequence came from an adult in good health. The sample here was peripheral blood, taken on day 0 of AZD1222 vaccination. V is TRBV13 and J is TRBJ1-5, with a possible D match to TRBD1 (5 bases). This CDR3 reads CASSLGREGQPQHF. The DNA of the CDR3 is TGTGCCAGCAGCTTAGGCAGGGAGGGACAGCCCCAGCATTTT.